This is a list of T cell receptor beta chains from one sample in a study of T cells after yellow fever vaccination. TCRdb called the 5' RACE reads again in MiXCR, with one record for every CDR3 protein. The sample holds some 550,000 distinct CDR3 sequences, less than 20% seen once. The sequences come from PBMCs, collected 15 days after the yellow fever booster vaccination. Receptors were obtained from a man between 25 and 39 years old who received the YFV17D yellow fever vaccine. The CDR3 runs from the conserved cysteine through the conserved F or W. A D gene is named only where the DNA matches it firmly. A clone size is listed for some rows: how often the clone was seen (once, few, many), or a class if it is expanded.

>NA|TRBJ1-1|NA|TRBV6-5
CASSYSTGLNTEAFF
TGTGCCAGCAGTTACAGTACAGGGCTGAACACTGAAGCTTTCTTT
>TRBD2|TRBJ2-3|NA|TRBV20-1
CSGQAGGPGDTQYF
TGCAGTGGACAAGCGGGAGGGCCGGGAGATACGCAGTATTTT
>NA|TRBJ2-1|few|TRBV7-3
CASSLLEGIQQFF
TGTGCCAGCAGCTTACTTGAGGGCATTCAGCAGTTCTTC
>NA|TRBJ2-1|few|TRBV4-3
CASSQDWSGAIGEQFF
TGCGCCAGCAGCCAAGATTGGAGCGGAGCTATCGGGGAGCAGTTCTTC
>TRBD2|TRBJ2-3|many|TRBV7-9
CASRVAGGISDTDTQYF
TGTGCCAGCAGAGTAGCGGGAGGGATTTCCGACACAGATACGCAGTATTTT
>TRBD1|TRBJ2-3|few|TRBV27
CASSWDRADTQYF
TGTGCCAGCAGTTGGGACAGGGCAGATACGCAGTATTTT
>NA|TRBJ2-1|NA|TRBV5-1
CASSSNPSSYNEQFF
TGCGCCAGCAGCTCCAACCCGAGCTCCTACAATGAGCAGTTCTTC
>TRBD2|TRBJ2-3|NA|TRBV9
CASSATGTSGTDTQYF
TGTGCCAGCAGCGCCACCGGGACTAGCGGCACAGATACGCAGTATTTT
>TRBD1|TRBJ2-3|few|TRBV6-1
CATGQGADTQYF
TGTGCCACGGGACAGGGTGCAGATACGCAGTATTTT
>TRBD2|TRBJ2-2|few|TRBV20-1
CSATGTSPNTGELFF
TGCAGTGCTACCGGGACTAGCCCGAACACCGGGGAGCTGTTTTTT
>NA|TRBJ2-2|NA|TRBV20-1
CSANLPTGELFF
TGCAGTGCTAACCTGCCCACCGGGGAGCTGTTTTTT
>TRBD2|TRBJ2-3|few|TRBV4-3
CASSQVTSRTDTQYF
TGCGCCAGCAGCCAAGTGACTAGCAGAACAGATACGCAGTATTTT
>TRBD2|TRBJ2-7|few|TRBV12-3/TRBV12-4
CASSYRLAELSRQYF
TGTGCCAGCAGTTACAGACTAGCTGAGCTCTCCAGGCAGTACTTC
>NA|TRBJ1-1|few|TRBV21-1
CASSKASGEDTEAFF
TGTGCCAGCAGCAAAGCATCGGGGGAGGACACTGAAGCTTTCTTT
>NA|TRBJ1-5|few|TRBV15
CATSVGTQKNQPQHF
TGTGCCACCAGCGTCGGGACCCAGAAAAATCAGCCCCAGCATTTT
>NA|TRBJ2-7|NA|TRBV5-1
CASSNPGRNYEQYF
TGCGCCAGCAGCAACCCGGGACGCAACTACGAGCAGTACTTC
>NA|TRBJ2-1|few|TRBV7-2
CASSLQSSYEQFF
TGTGCCAGCAGCTTACAGTCTAGCTATGAGCAGTTCTTC
>TRBD2|TRBJ2-1|NA|TRBV19
CASSFSSGGNHNEQFF
TGTGCCAGTAGTTTCTCTAGCGGGGGAAACCACAATGAGCAGTTCTTC
>TRBD2|TRBJ2-3|NA|TRBV10-3
CAISEPGDSGRVTDTQYF
TGTGCCATCAGTGAGCCGGGGGATAGCGGGAGGGTCACAGATACGCAGTATTTT
>NA|TRBJ2-3|NA|TRBV6-1
CASSEMAGYTDTQYF
TGTGCCAGCAGTGAAATGGCAGGTTACACAGATACGCAGTATTTT